This is a list of T cell receptor beta chains from one sample in a study of blood T cell repertoires in COVID-19. Method: immunoSEQ multiplex PCR; TCRdb's copy keeps in-frame clones and lacks some. Altogether 180,000 or so clones are present, around 83% being singletons, with the ten largest covering around 3.6%. Sequenced input: PBMCs or T cells enriched from blood (not recorded which). The origin of the receptors is a woman in her forties or fifties in a cohort exposed to, infected with or recovered from COVID-19 (not recorded which). Each CDR3 is given with its conserved first and last residue. The order of the fields is V gene, clone size, D gene, J gene, CDR3 DNA, CDR3 protein. The D gene is left open where the match is weak. Clone size, where shown, is once, few, many, or a class for clones that have expanded.

>TRBV5-5|NA|TRBD1|TRBJ2-7
TGTGCCAGCGCCCGGACAGGGGGCATATACGAGCAGTACTTC
CASARTGGIYEQYF
>TRBV7-8|NA|TRBD1|TRBJ1-5
TGTGCCAGCAGCGCCCGGACAGGCGATGGCAATCAGCCCCAGCATTTT
CASSARTGDGNQPQHF
>TRBV19|NA|TRBD1|TRBJ2-2
TGTGCCAGTAGTTTGGACAGGGGGTCAGGCGGGTCCACCGGGGAGCTGTTTTTT
CASSLDRGSGGSTGELFF
>TRBV2|NA|NA|TRBJ1-4
TGTGCCAGCAGTGAAGCGAGGTCAACAACTAATGAAAAACTGTTTTTT
CASSEARSTTNEKLFF
>TRBV28|NA|TRBD1|TRBJ1-5
TGTGCCAGCAGTTCCAGACAGGGGAGGGGTCAGCCCCAGCATTTT
CASSSRQGRGQPQHF
>TRBV6-2/TRBV6-3|NA|TRBD1|TRBJ1-1
TGTGCCAGCAGCACCAGACAGGGTCTCGGCACTGAAGCTTTCTTT
CASSTRQGLGTEAFF
>TRBV12-3/TRBV12-4|NA|NA|TRBJ1-5
TGTGCCAGCAGTTATGGACAGAATCAGCCCCAGCATTTT
CASSYGQNQPQHF
>TRBV4-3|NA|TRBD1|TRBJ1-5
TGCGCCAGCAGCCAAAATTCAGGGGGCGATCAGCCCCAGCATTTT
CASSQNSGGDQPQHF
>TRBV5-4|NA|TRBD2|TRBJ2-2
TGTGCCAGCAGCGGAGCGGGAGGGCCCGGGGAGCTGTTTTTT
CASSGAGGPGELFF
>TRBV9|NA|NA|TRBJ2-1
TGTGCCAGCAGCGTAGTAGCAGACAATGAGCAGTTCTTC
CASSVVADNEQFF
>TRBV11-2|NA|TRBD2|TRBJ2-7
TGTGCCAGCAGCTCCGGCCTAGCGGGTTACGAGCAGTACTTC
CASSSGLAGYEQYF
>TRBV2|NA|TRBD1|TRBJ1-2
TGTGCCAGCAGTGAATCGGTGTCTGGGACAGGTAAAGAGGATGGCTACACCTTC
CASSESVSGTGKEDGYTF
>TRBV2|NA|TRBD1|TRBJ1-5
TGTGCCAGCAGTGCTCAGGGGGCCTTCCATCAGCCCCAGCATTTT
CASSAQGAFHQPQHF
>TRBV28|NA|TRBD2|TRBJ2-7
TGTGCCAGCAATCCTAGCGGGGGGAGCTCCTACGAGCAGTACTTC
CASNPSGGSSYEQYF
>TRBV7-9|NA|NA|TRBJ1-1
TGTGCCAGCAGAAGGGGGAAGGCTGAAGCTTTCTTT
CASRRGKAEAFF
>TRBV7-2|NA|NA|TRBJ2-1
TGTGCCAGCAGCTCGCCAGACAGGAACCCCTACAATGAGCAGTTCTTC
CASSSPDRNPYNEQFF
>TRBV28|NA|NA|TRBJ1-5
TGTGCCAGCAGAAACGCGATCAGCAATCAGCCCCAGCATTTT
CASRNAISNQPQHF
>TRBV11-2|NA|TRBD2|TRBJ2-1
TGTGCCAGCAGCTTTAACTCGGGGGGGTCCTACAATGAGCAGTTCTTC
CASSFNSGGSYNEQFF
>TRBV4-1|NA|TRBD1|TRBJ2-7
TGCGCCAGCAGCCAAGCCCCTACAGGGGTTGATTCCTACGAGCAGTACTTC
CASSQAPTGVDSYEQYF
>TRBV28|NA|TRBD2|TRBJ2-3
TGTGCCAGCAGTTTTAGGGAGGGGTGGCGGGAGAAGTTCGATACGCAGTATTTT
CASSFREGWREKFDTQYF
>TRBV27|NA|NA|TRBJ2-7
TGTGCCAGCAGTTTATCGAGGAGCTACGAGCAGTACTTC
CASSLSRSYEQYF
>TRBV19|few|TRBD1|TRBJ2-7
TGTGCCAGTAGTATCCCCAACCGGGACAGGGATTACGAGCAGTACTTC
CASSIPNRDRDYEQYF
>TRBV10-2|NA|TRBD1|TRBJ2-5
TGCGCCAGCAGTGAGGGTGACAGGGTCCGGGAGACCCAGTACTTC
CASSEGDRVRETQYF
>TRBV21-1|NA|NA|TRBJ1-2
TGTGCCAGCAGCAAAGCGCACAGGGGGCACGGCTACACCTTC
CASSKAHRGHGYTF
>TRBV7-3|NA|TRBD1|TRBJ1-1
TGTGCCAGCAGCGACAGGGGTTGGAGCACTGAAGCTTTCTTT
CASSDRGWSTEAFF
>TRBV18|NA|NA|TRBJ1-5
TGTGCCAGCTCACCAGGGGCAGGGCCAGGGGGCAATCAGCCCCAGCATTTT
CASSPGAGPGGNQPQHF
>TRBV5-4|NA|NA|TRBJ2-5
TGTGCCAGCAGCTTGCGGGGGTCGGGGACCCAGTACTTC
CASSLRGSGTQYF
>TRBV10-3|NA|TRBD2|TRBJ2-3
TGTGCCACCGTGGGGGCAACTAGCGGGGGGGCAAGGACGCAGTATTTT
CATVGATSGGARTQYF
>TRBV10-3|NA|NA|TRBJ2-5
TGTGCCATCAGCGGACAGCGAAAGGAGACCCAGTACTTC
CAISGQRKETQYF
>TRBV11-3|NA|TRBD2|TRBJ2-3
TGTGCCAGCAGCTTAGTTAGCGGGGGTGCCCATAGCACAGATACGCAGTATTTT
CASSLVSGGAHSTDTQYF
>TRBV7-2|NA|NA|TRBJ1-4
TGTGCCAGCAGCTTAGATAGCACAGGACTAAATGAAAAACTGTTTTTT
CASSLDSTGLNEKLFF
>TRBV28|NA|TRBD2|TRBJ2-7
TGTGCCAGCAGTTTGGTAGCGGGGGGCAGGGAGCAGTACTTC
CASSLVAGGREQYF
>TRBV18|NA|TRBD1|TRBJ1-1
TGTGCCAGCTCACCCCTGACAGGGGGCGAGGGCACTGAAGCTTTCTTT
CASSPLTGGEGTEAFF
>TRBV27|NA|TRBD2|TRBJ2-7
TGTGCCAGCAGAAAGGTGAGCGGGACCTCCTCCTACGAGCAGTACTTC
CASRKVSGTSSYEQYF
>TRBV19|NA|TRBD2|TRBJ2-3
TGTGCCAGTAGTATGGGGAGGGGAGGGAGGACAGATACGCAGTATTTT
CASSMGRGGRTDTQYF
>TRBV21-1|NA|NA|TRBJ2-3
TGTGCCAGCAGCAAAGTTGGCGGGATTGGAGATACGCAGTATTTT
CASSKVGGIGDTQYF
>TRBV19|NA|NA|TRBJ2-7
TGTGCCAGCCTCAGAAGGGGGGGCCTTAGGACCTACGAGCAGTACTTC
CASLRRGGLRTYEQYF
>TRBV19|once|NA|TRBJ1-2
TGTGCCACCACTCGGCCAGGCACTAACTATGGCTACACCTTC
CATTRPGTNYGYTF
>TRBV27|NA|NA|TRBJ2-6
TGTGCCAGCAGTTTACGGGCGGGTACCGGGGCCAACGTCCTGACTTTC
CASSLRAGTGANVLTF
>TRBV30|once|TRBD1|TRBJ1-1
TGTGCCTGGAGTGTACAGGGGGCTCGGGGACCAGCTTTCTTT
CAWSVQGARGPAFF
>TRBV5-1|NA|NA|TRBJ2-3
TGCGCCAGCAGCTTGGGGGCCACAGATACGCAGTATTTT
CASSLGATDTQYF
>TRBV11-1|NA|TRBD2|TRBJ2-1
TGTGCCAGCAGCCCCTACAGGACTAGCGTCTACAATGAGCAGTTCTTC
CASSPYRTSVYNEQFF
>TRBV6-5|NA|NA|TRBJ1-1
TGTGCCAGCACCCCCATGGGGGGGCAGGGAACTGAAGCTTTCTTT
CASTPMGGQGTEAFF
>TRBV19|NA|NA|TRBJ1-4
TGTGCCAGTAGTATCACCAGGGGCGGTTACCCAACTAATGAAAAACTGTTTTTT
CASSITRGGYPTNEKLFF
>TRBV10-3|NA|NA|TRBJ1-1
TGTGCCATCAGTGTCAGGGCTGGGACTGAAGCTTTCTTT
CAISVRAGTEAFF
>TRBV6-5|NA|TRBD1|TRBJ2-7
TGTGCCAGCAGACAGGGGGCCTACGAGCAGTACTTC
CASRQGAYEQYF
>TRBV27|NA|TRBD1|TRBJ1-1
TGTGCCAGCAGTGTGACAGGGTCGTACACTGAAGCTTTCTTT
CASSVTGSYTEAFF
>TRBV29-1|NA|TRBD1|TRBJ2-3
TGCAGCGTCCCCCCACAGGGGGGCCCCACAGATACGCAGTATTTT
CSVPPQGGPTDTQYF
>TRBV11-1|NA|NA|TRBJ2-5
TGTGCCAGCAGCTTGGCAGTTACAGCGGACCAAGAGACCCAGTACTTC
CASSLAVTADQETQYF
>TRBV14|NA|NA|TRBJ1-4
TGTGCCAGCAGCCAGTTGCAGGGCGGTACGAATGAAAAACTGTTTTTT
CASSQLQGGTNEKLFF
>TRBV3-1/TRBV3-2|NA|TRBD2|TRBJ2-2
TGTGCCAGCAGCCCGTTAGCGGGAGTCGGGGCGGCCGGGGAGCTGTTTTTT
CASSPLAGVGAAGELFF
>TRBV5-4|NA|NA|TRBJ2-1
TGTGCCAGCAGCTTGGCCCCTCTCGGGGATTACAATGAGCAGTTCTTC
CASSLAPLGDYNEQFF
>TRBV29-1|NA|NA|TRBJ2-3
TGCAGCGGCCGATCTCCGGGACGGGGGATAGATACGCAGTATTTT
CSGRSPGRGIDTQYF
>TRBV7-9|NA|TRBD2|TRBJ2-2
TGTGCCAGCAGCTTAGTTGCGGGGGGCTATAACACCGGGGAGCTGTTTTTT
CASSLVAGGYNTGELFF
>TRBV28|NA|NA|TRBJ1-3
TGTGCCAGCAGCCCTGGCGGCTCTGGAAACACCATATATTTT
CASSPGGSGNTIYF
>TRBV12-3/TRBV12-4|NA|NA|TRBJ1-4
TGTGCCAGCAGTCGGGCTAATGAAAAACTGTTTTTT
CASSRANEKLFF
>TRBV28|NA|NA|TRBJ2-1
TGTGCCAGCAGTGTAACAGGGATAGGCCACAATGAGCAGTTCTTC
CASSVTGIGHNEQFF